This T cell receptor beta chain originates from a study of blood T cell repertoires in COVID-19. About the research overall: There were acute and convalescent COVID-19 samples, and they came from the United States, Italy and Spain. Sources were T cells, B-cell-depleted T cells, or PBMCs; the material itself was cDNA or gDNA.

As originally analysed: Estimates of nucleated cell counts were drawn from the amplification of reference gene primers. Here immunoSEQ multiplex PCR was the method, and the copy in TCRdb shows in-frame clones only, minus some. D and trimming were read from the DNA, whereas the V and J calls and clone size are those reported in that table. This sample carries 200,000 to 300,000 clones, roughly 80% of them seen once, and the ten largest clones take more than 6%. The germline gives CDR1 SGHRS, CDR2 YFSETQ. The CDR3 is 12 residues long. Trimming took 1 base from V and 8 from J, leaving 6 bases between them.

What was sequenced was peripheral blood. The clonotype originates from a woman aged 60 to 75 with active or convalescent COVID-19. The chain recombines TRBV5-1 with TRBJ1-4; D remains ambiguous. The CDR3 DNA is TGCGCCAGCAGCTTGTACGGGGAAAAACTGTTTTTT. Translating it yields CASSLYGEKLFF. Looking up the rest from reference TRBV5-1 and TRBJ1-4 gives the full variable domain: KAGVTQTPRYLIKTRGQQVTLSCSPISGHRSVSWYQQTPGQGLQFLFEYFSETQRNKGNFPGRFSGRQFSNSRSEMNVSTLELGDSALYLCASSLYGEKLFFGSGTQLSVL.